Presented here are 29 T cell receptor beta chains from one specimen sequenced in a study of T-cell memory formation after mild COVID-19. One entry per CDR3 protein, called by TCRdb with MiXCR from the 5' RACE reads. Among 150,000 to 200,000 distinct CDR3 sequences, around 10% were seen once, and the ten largest hold around 3.8%. The sequenced material came from PBMCs or a T cell subset sorted from them (not recorded which). The receptors were sampled from a man between 18 and 35 years old who had mild COVID-19 (a few samples of this study predate the infection). Cell type and time point are not known.

Regarding this clonotype: One end of the junction fails to match germline, which may point to a read error. The rearrangement uses TRBV5-1 and TRBJ1-2; D call uncertain. The V gene's germline CDR1 is SGHRS and CDR2 YFSETQ. This CDR3 is 12 amino acids long. The CDR3 protein is CARSLGVYGYTF. The CDR3 DNA sequence: TGCGCCAGAAGCTTGGGAGTCTATGGCTACACCTTC.

The chain employs TRBV29-1 and TRBJ1-5, with D possibly TRBD1 on 5 matching bases. CDR1 is SQVTM, CDR2 ANQGSEA, per germline. The CDR3 consists of 12 residues. Deletions cut 4 bases from V and 4 bases from J, with 8 bases between. CDR3 nucleotide sequence: TGCAGCGTTGGGGGGGGAAATCAGCCCCAGCATTTT. As protein: CSVGGGNQPQHF.

This clonotype was found a few times. This sequence joins TRBV6-2 or TRBV6-3 and TRBJ1-2; perhaps TRBD1 as D (5 bases). Deletions cut 6 bases from V and 2 bases from J, with 10 bases between. The length of the CDR3 is 13 residues. Germline CDR1 is MNHEY and CDR2 is SVGEGT. CDR3 sequence reads: CASRGHVNYGYTF. The CDR3 nucleotides read TGTGCCAGCAGGGGGCACGTCAACTATGGCTACACCTTC.

This clonotype was seen a few times. The rearrangement uses TRBV6-2 or TRBV6-3 and TRBJ1-1, with D unresolved. The length of the CDR3 is 15 residues. Germline V gene sequence: CDR1 MNHEY, CDR2 SVGEGT. Trimming pared 6 bases from V and 6 bases from J, leaving 20 bases between. CDR3 residues: CASSPPGPGKAEAFF. CDR3 DNA: TGTGCCAGCAGCCCCCCGGGCCCGGGGAAGGCTGAAGCTTTCTTT.

The sample holds a few counts of this clonotype. The rearrangement joins TRBV27 to TRBJ2-3; 7 nucleotides agree with TRBD2. The CDR3 consists of 15 residues. V lost 4 bases and J lost 5; bases outside the gene matches: 9. Germline lookup yields CDR1 MNHEY and CDR2 SMNVEV (reference sequence). The CDR3 loop is CASSYRGDGGDTQYF. CDR3 coding DNA: TGTGCCAGCAGTTATCGGGGGGATGGTGGAGATACGCAGTATTTT.

V gene TRBV7-9 combines with J gene TRBJ2-7, with D possibly TRBD2 on 5 matching bases. Trimming left V 5 bases short and J 6 bases short, with 17 bases between. Germline CDR1 and CDR2: SEHNR and FQNEAQ (reference sequence). The CDR3 has 14 residues. CDR3 sequence: CASSLGNGGSEQYF. The CDR3 DNA reads TGTGCCAGCAGCCTGGGGAACGGAGGATCCGAGCAGTACTTC.

This clonotype appeared a few times. This chain joins TRBV7-9 and TRBJ1-1; D not resolved. CDR1 is SEHNR, CDR2 FQNEAQ, per germline (reference sequence). The CDR3 covers 16 residues. Trimming took 3 bases from V and 1 from J, leaving 15 bases between them. CDR3 protein: CASSFLYQSENTEAFF. CDR3 nucleotide sequence: TGTGCCAGCAGCTTCCTCTACCAATCGGAGAACACTGAAGCTTTCTTT.

The CDR3 sequence: CASSARLAEETQYF. CDR3 bases: TGTGCCAGCAGTGCCCGACTAGCGGAAGAGACCCAGTACTTC. The chain recombines TRBV12-3 or TRBV12-4 with TRBJ2-5; 9 bases match TRBD2. V shed 5 bases and J 3 bases; nucleotides not matched to a gene: 4. There are 14 residues in the CDR3.

This clonotype was detected a few times. This chain joins TRBV5-4 and TRBJ1-6, with D unresolved. Germline V lookup: CDR1 SGHNT, CDR2 YYREEE (reference sequence). Trimming took off 0 bases at V and 7 bases at J, with 11 bases between the two ends. This CDR3 is 15 amino acids long. CDR3 bases: TGTGCCAGCAGCTTGGAAAGGGTCAGGAATTCACCCCTCCACTTT. It codes for CASSLERVRNSPLHF.

This chain joins TRBV7-2 and TRBJ2-3; a weak D match, TRBD1 (5 bases). Trimming cost V 6 bases and J 0 bases, with 10 bases left between them. The germline gives CDR1 SGHTA, CDR2 FQGNSA. The CDR3 sequence is 14 residues long. The CDR3 sequence: CASRTTASTDTQYF. The DNA of the CDR3 is TGTGCCAGCAGGACGACAGCTAGCACAGATACGCAGTATTTT. The whole variable domain, remainder taken from reference TRBV7-2 and TRBJ2-3, is GAGVSQSPSNKVTEKGKDVELRCDPISGHTALYWYRQSLGQGLEFLIYFQGNSAPDKSGLPSDRFSAERTGGSVSTLTIQRTQQEDSAVYLCASRTTASTDTQYFGPGTRLTVL.

This clonotype was detected ten times or more. The rearrangement joins TRBV4-1 to TRBJ1-6, with D hard to call. Germline values: CDR1 MGHRA, CDR2 YSYEKL. With 4 bases removed from V and 1 base from J, the gap between germline ends came to 11 bases. There are 16 residues in the CDR3. The CDR3 DNA reads as TGCGCCAGCAGCCCGCGGGAGACTTCCTATAATTCACCCCTCCACTTT. Its translation: CASSPRETSYNSPLHF.

There are many counts of this clonotype. The gene calls are TRBV5-6 and TRBJ2-1; D not certain. The CDR3 loop spans 15 amino acids. Trimming pared 3 bases from V and 2 bases from J, leaving 12 bases between. Per the germline V gene, CDR1 is SGHDT and CDR2 is YYEEEE. The CDR3 region has the DNA TGTGCCAGCAGCTCGACACCAAGCCCCTACAATGAGCAGTTCTTC. It specifies CASSSTPSPYNEQFF. The variable domain in full, with the rest retrieved from reference TRBV5-6 and TRBJ2-1, is DAGVTQSPTHLIKTRGQQVTLRCSPKSGHDTVSWYQQALGQGPQFIFQYYEEEERQRGNFPDRFSGHQFPNYSSELNVNALLLGDSALYLCASSSTPSPYNEQFFGPGTRLTVL.

CDR3 residues: CASSRGTGPRDEQYF. The CDR3 DNA reads TGCGCCAGCAGCCGAGGGACAGGTCCTCGGGACGAGCAGTACTTC. The chain couples TRBV5-1 to TRBJ2-7; 8 positions match TRBD1. This CDR3 region has 15 residues. CDR1 is SGHRS, CDR2 YFSETQ, per germline. V shed 4 bases and J 5 bases; nucleotides not matched to a gene: 11. The full variable domain, rest sourced from reference TRBV5-1 and TRBJ2-7, is KAGVTQTPRYLIKTRGQQVTLSCSPISGHRSVSWYQQTPGQGLQFLFEYFSETQRNKGNFPGRFSGRQFSNSRSEMNVSTLELGDSALYLCASSRGTGPRDEQYFGPGTRLTVT.

V usage is TRBV9 and J usage is TRBJ2-3; D not certain. The CDR3 loop spans 13 amino acids. Germline assignment: CDR1 SGDLS and CDR2 YYNGEE. Trimming stripped 4 bases from V and 2 bases from J, with 8 bases between. DNA of the CDR3: TGTGCCAGCAGCCCCAACCCCACAGATACGCAGTATTTT. The encoded protein is CASSPNPTDTQYF.

Ten or more counts support this clonotype. The J gene is TRBJ2-7, the V gene TRBV18, with TRBD1 identical over 9 bases. The V gene's germline CDR1 is KGHSH and CDR2 LQKENI. The J segment lost 7 bases and the V segment lost 5 bases, leaving 6 bases of the junction unmatched. The CDR3 contains 13 residues. The CDR3 loop is CASSDLGQGEQYV. CDR3 coding DNA: TGTGCCAGCTCAGATTTGGGACAGGGTGAGCAGTACGTC.

This clonotype was recorded a few times. The V and J genes are TRBV6-2 or TRBV6-3 and TRBJ2-7; a possible D gene is TRBD2 (6 bases). V shed 6 bases and J shed 2 bases, with 14 bases lying between them. This CDR3 has 14 residues. Germline CDR1 is MNHEY and CDR2 is SVGEGT. CDR3 nucleotide sequence: TGTGCCAGCAGGCCCGGGGGACTCCCCTACGAGCAGTACGTC. It yields the protein CASRPGGLPYEQYV.

The chain carries TRBV7-2 and TRBJ2-5, with D possibly called TRBD1 or TRBD2 (6 bases each). The germline V gene has CDR1 SGHTA and CDR2 FQGNSA. The CDR3 has 14 amino acids. The V and J ends lost 7 bases and 3 bases respectively, with 15 bases between them. The CDR3 sequence is CASTYPGAEETQYF. CDR3 bases: TGTGCCAGCACCTACCCGGGGGCCGAAGAGACCCAGTACTTC.

The DNA of the CDR3 is TGCGCCAGCAGCCAAGTCCCCGGGACAGGGGGCGGGACCCAGTACTTC. Its translation is CASSQVPGTGGGTQYF. This chain uses TRBV4-1 with TRBJ2-5; the match to TRBD1 covers 12 bases. The CDR3 covers 16 residues. V was clipped by 1 base and J by 7 bases; unmatched bases: 7. Germline V gene lookup returns CDR1 MGHRA and CDR2 YSYEKL.

This clonotype was found a few times. This chain connects TRBV4-2 to TRBJ2-7; D unclear. Trimming cost V 1 base and J 1 base, with 14 bases left between them. The CDR3 is 16 residues long. Germline loops: CDR1 LGHNA, CDR2 YNFKEQ. DNA of the CDR3: TGTGCCAGCAGCCAAGGGGTTTCCTCCTTATCCTACGAGCAGTACTTC. Amino acid sequence: CASSQGVSSLSYEQYF.

This clonotype was seen a handful of times. This rearrangement joins TRBV9 to TRBJ2-2, with D possibly called TRBD1 or TRBD2 (5 bases each). The CDR3 spans 15 residues. Trimming removed 0 bases from V and 4 bases from J, with 10 bases in between. Per the germline V gene, CDR1 is SGDLS and CDR2 is YYNGEE. The CDR3 DNA follows: TGTGCCAGCAGCGTAGCCCCAGGGACCACCGGGGAGCTGTTTTTT. This encodes CASSVAPGTTGELFF.

This chain connects TRBV6-2 or TRBV6-3 to TRBJ2-5; 9 positions match TRBD1. This CDR3 contains 17 residues. The V segment lost 4 bases and the J segment 6 bases; nucleotides outside the gene matches: 15. Germline V gives CDR1 MNHEY, CDR2 SVGEGT. The CDR3 loop is CASSFGGTGRLVKTQYF. In nucleotides, the CDR3 is TGTGCCAGCAGTTTTGGCGGGACAGGGAGGCTCGTGAAGACCCAGTACTTC.

This clonotype showed up many times. V is TRBV27 and J is TRBJ1-6; unclear D gene. Trimming cost V 4 bases and J 8 bases, with 9 bases left between them. Germline V gene lookup returns CDR1 MNHEY and CDR2 SMNVEV (reference sequence). The CDR3 covers 13 residues. The CDR3 here is CASSWGGYSPLHF. DNA of the CDR3: TGTGCCAGCAGTTGGGGTGGGTATTCACCCCTCCACTTT.

This clonotype occurred a few times. The chain links TRBV7-2 to TRBJ1-5; no definite D call. V was clipped by 3 bases and J by 4 bases, with 7 bases between them. CDR1 is SGHTA, CDR2 FQGNSA, per germline. CDR3 length: 13 residues. This CDR3 reads CASSFIRNQPQHF. CDR3 sequence (DNA): TGTGCCAGCAGCTTCATAAGGAATCAGCCCCAGCATTTT.

The sample holds a few counts of this clonotype. The chain couples TRBV4-2 to TRBJ1-1, with D unclear. The V gene lost 0 bases and the J gene lost 1 base, with 6 bases spanning the gap. Germline V gives CDR1 LGHNA, CDR2 YNFKEQ. This CDR3 is 14 amino acids long. Here the CDR3 reads CASSQDNRNTEAFF. As DNA, the CDR3 is TGTGCCAGCAGCCAAGATAATAGGAACACTGAAGCTTTCTTT.

Here the CDR3 DNA reads TGTGCCAGCAGTGAAGGGTGGCAGGGACCTGAGCAGTTCTTC. It translates to CASSEGWQGPEQFF. The chain links TRBV2 to TRBJ2-1, with D perhaps given as TRBD1 or TRBD2 (5 bases each). The CDR3 is made up of 14 amino acids. Trimming pared 1 base from V and 9 bases from J, leaving 13 bases between. CDR1 SNHLY and CDR2 FYNNEI come from the germline V gene.

The CDR3 loop reads CASSSYMNTEAFF. As DNA, the CDR3 is TGTGCCAGCAGCTCCTATATGAACACTGAAGCTTTCTTT. The rearrangement links TRBV7-3 to TRBJ1-1, with unresolved D. Germline V lookup: CDR1 SGHTA, CDR2 FQGTGA. The CDR3 has 13 residues. Trimming removed 4 bases at V and 0 bases at J, with 6 bases between.

The rearrangement uses TRBV2 and TRBJ1-1; no definite D call. CDR1 is SNHLY, CDR2 FYNNEI, per germline. This CDR3 is built from 12 residues. V was cut by 6 bases and J by 7 bases, with 12 bases left in between. The CDR3: CASSSGFGEAFF. The CDR3, as DNA: TGTGCCAGCAGCAGCGGGTTCGGTGAAGCTTTCTTT.

This clonotype has more than one count but fewer than ten. V is TRBV29-1 and J is TRBJ1-1; the D gene is possibly TRBD1 (5 bases). V was pared by 3 bases and J by 10 bases, with 9 bases between. The length of the CDR3 is 10 residues. Germline V CDR1 and CDR2: SQVTM, ANQGSEA. This chain's CDR3 is CSVEEGIAFF. The CDR3 region has the DNA TGCAGCGTTGAGGAGGGGATAGCTTTCTTT.

This clonotype was observed many times. This chain's CDR3 is CSGTTAYNEQFF. In nucleotides, the CDR3 is TGCAGCGGGACCACAGCCTACAATGAGCAGTTCTTC. V gene TRBV29-1 combines with J gene TRBJ2-1; D is undetermined. The germline gives CDR1 SQVTM, CDR2 ANQGSEA. V shed 7 bases and J shed 2 bases, with 9 bases lying between them. This CDR3 has 12 amino acids.